The 5 T cell receptor beta chains presented below share a single source sample, sequenced in a study of OX40 agonist ivuxolimab in advanced cancers. The repertoire was sequenced with immunoSEQ multiplex PCR; TCRdb's copy has only in-frame clones and lacks some. Of roughly 100,000 clones detected, 84% appear once; the ten largest clones hold around 1.1%. The sequenced sample was CD4+ or CD8+ T cells sorted from blood, obtained in a trial of the OX40 agonist ivuxolimab. The source of these receptors is an adult with an advanced solid tumor such as melanoma, head and neck, liver or kidney cancer.

J is TRBJ1-1 and V is TRBV28, with D possibly being TRBD1 (6 bases). Trimming took off 5 bases at V and 4 bases at J, with 17 bases between the two ends. Germline CDR1 reads MDHEN; CDR2 reads SYDVKM. This CDR3 comprises 15 residues. The CDR3 bases are TGTGCCAGCAGTCCCCGGGGGGCAGGCGTCACTGAAGCTTTCTTT. Protein: CASSPRGAGVTEAFF.

This clone was seen just once. This rearrangement joins TRBV5-5 to TRBJ1-1; no clear D. Trimming shortened V by 4 bases and J by 1 base, and 8 bases separated the two germline ends. The length of the CDR3 is 13 residues. Germline CDR1 is SGHKS and CDR2 is YYEKEE (reference sequence). CDR3 loop: CASSIVQNTEAFF. The CDR3 region has the DNA TGTGCCAGCAGCATCGTTCAGAACACTGAAGCTTTCTTT.

The chain is built from TRBV5-1 and TRBJ1-6; TRBD1 aligns across 7 bases. V was clipped by 2 bases and J by 7 bases; unmatched bases: 6. The CDR3 is 15 amino acids. The germline gives CDR1 SGHRS, CDR2 YFSETQ. CDR3 in DNA: TGCGCCAGCAGCTTAGGTGACAGGGCAAATTCACCCCTCCACTTT. Protein: CASSLGDRANSPLHF.

The V gene is TRBV28, the J gene TRBJ2-2; no firm D call. With 6 bases removed from V and 7 bases from J, the gap between germline ends came to 9 bases. The length of the CDR3 is 12 residues. CDR1 is MDHEN, CDR2 SYDVKM, per germline. The CDR3 protein is CASSLGLGELFF. The CDR3 DNA reads TGTGCCAGCAGCCTCGGCCTCGGGGAGCTGTTTTTT.

The sample holds a few counts of this clone. V gene TRBV4-2 combines with J gene TRBJ2-2, with 7 bases matching TRBD1. With 4 bases clipped from V and 1 base from J, the junction kept 12 bases outside the gene matches. Germline loops: CDR1 LGHNA, CDR2 YNFKEQ. CDR3 length equals 18 residues. In nucleotides, the CDR3 is TGTGCCAGCAGCCCTAAGTGGGGGCAGGGGGAGAACACCGGGGAGCTGTTTTTT. Translated: CASSPKWGQGENTGELFF.